The clone carrying this TCR beta chain was seen only a few times. What it recognizes is unknown. The sample comes from a study of identical twins. TCRdb ran MiXCR on the 5' RACE reads and lists one entry per CDR3 protein. The data hold 240,000 or so distinct CDR3 sequences, with 10% observed a single time. Points from the study as a whole: Twin pairs had excess sharing that was weaker in beta out-of-frame sequences.

The V gene's germline CDR1 is LGHNA and CDR2 YNFKEQ. CDR3 length: 14 residues. After removal of 3 bases from V and 7 bases from J, the junction contained 5 bases not matched to a gene. Sequencing was done on a sample of memory T cells sorted from blood. The TCR was taken from a man over 45 in good health. The V call is TRBV4-2, the J call TRBJ2-7; TRBD2 matches 11 bases. In nucleotides, the CDR3 is TGTGCCAGCAGCCAGGGTAGCGGGAGGGCGGAGCAGTACTTC. It specifies CASSQGSGRAEQYF.